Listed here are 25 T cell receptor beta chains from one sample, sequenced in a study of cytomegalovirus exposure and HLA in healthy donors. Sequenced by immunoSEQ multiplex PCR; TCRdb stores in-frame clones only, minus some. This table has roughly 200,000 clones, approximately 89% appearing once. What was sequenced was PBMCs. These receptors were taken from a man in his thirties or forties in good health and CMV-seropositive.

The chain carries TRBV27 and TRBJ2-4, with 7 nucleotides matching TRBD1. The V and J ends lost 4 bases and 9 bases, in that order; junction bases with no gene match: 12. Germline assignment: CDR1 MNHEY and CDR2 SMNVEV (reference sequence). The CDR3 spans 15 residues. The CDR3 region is CASSSSQGRVGIQYF. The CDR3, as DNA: TGTGCCAGCAGTTCCTCACAGGGGAGAGTCGGCATTCAGTACTTC.

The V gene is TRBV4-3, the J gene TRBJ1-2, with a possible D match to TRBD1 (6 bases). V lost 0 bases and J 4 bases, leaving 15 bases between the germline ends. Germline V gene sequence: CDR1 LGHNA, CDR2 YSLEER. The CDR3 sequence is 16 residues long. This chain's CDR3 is CASSQDLGQPTYGYTF. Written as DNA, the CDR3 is TGCGCCAGCAGCCAAGATCTTGGACAGCCTACCTATGGCTACACCTTC.

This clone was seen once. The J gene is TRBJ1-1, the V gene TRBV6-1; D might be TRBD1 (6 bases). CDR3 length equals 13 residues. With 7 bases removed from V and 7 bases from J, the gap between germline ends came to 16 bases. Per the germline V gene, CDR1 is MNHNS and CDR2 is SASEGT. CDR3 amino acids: CASTTDRRREAFF. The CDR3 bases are TGTGCCAGCACCACCGACAGGAGACGTGAAGCTTTCTTT.

CDR3 residues: CAISEGSQETQYF. In nucleotides, the CDR3 is TGTGCCATCAGTGAGGGCAGCCAAGAGACCCAGTACTTC. J is TRBJ2-5 and V is TRBV10-3; D uncertain. The CDR3 contains 13 residues. The V end was cut by 2 bases, the J end by 1 base, with 5 bases between. Germline CDR1 and CDR2: ENHRY and SYGVKD.

This CDR3 is CASSLFAGNNERQPQHF. CDR3 DNA: TGTGCCAGCAGCTTATTCGCGGGGAACAACGAGAGGCAGCCCCAGCATTTT. V and J are TRBV5-6 and TRBJ1-5; the D is unclear. This CDR3 has 17 amino acids. Germline CDR1 SGHDT, CDR2 YYEEEE. V lost 2 bases and J lost 7, with 22 bases in between. The whole variable domain, filled in from reference TRBV5-6 and TRBJ1-5, reads DAGVTQSPTHLIKTRGQQVTLRCSPKSGHDTVSWYQQALGQGPQFIFQYYEEEERQRGNFPDRFSGHQFPNYSSELNVNALLLGDSALYLCASSLFAGNNERQPQHFGDGTRLSIL.

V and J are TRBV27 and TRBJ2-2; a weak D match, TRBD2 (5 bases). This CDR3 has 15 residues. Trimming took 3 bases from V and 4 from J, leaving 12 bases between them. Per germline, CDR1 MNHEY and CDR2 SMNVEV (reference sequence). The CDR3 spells CASSLGSRGTGELFF. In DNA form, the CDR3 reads TGTGCCAGCAGTTTGGGGAGTCGGGGCACCGGGGAGCTGTTTTTT.

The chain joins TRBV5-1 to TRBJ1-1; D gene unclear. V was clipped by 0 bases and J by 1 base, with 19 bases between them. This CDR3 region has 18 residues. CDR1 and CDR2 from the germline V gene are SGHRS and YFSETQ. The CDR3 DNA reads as TGCGCCAGCAGCTTGGACCCCACCAGGACTGAGAGGAACACTGAAGCTTTCTTT. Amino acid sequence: CASSLDPTRTERNTEAFF.

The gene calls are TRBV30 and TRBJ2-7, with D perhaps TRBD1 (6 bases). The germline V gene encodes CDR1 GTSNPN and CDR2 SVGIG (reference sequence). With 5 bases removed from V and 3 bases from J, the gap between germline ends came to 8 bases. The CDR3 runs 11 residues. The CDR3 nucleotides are TGTGCCTGGGAGGGGGTCTACGAGCAGTACTTC. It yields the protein CAWEGVYEQYF.

The CDR3 coding sequence is TGCGCCAGCAGCTTGGCGGGGGCCCAAGCCTACGAGCAGTACTTC. It translates to CASSLAGAQAYEQYF. This chain uses TRBV5-1 with TRBJ2-7; D possibly matches TRBD1 or TRBD2 (6 bases each). This CDR3 comprises 15 residues. V was shortened by 0 bases and J by 2 bases, with 12 bases between the two germline ends. Germline CDR1 and CDR2: SGHRS and YFSETQ.

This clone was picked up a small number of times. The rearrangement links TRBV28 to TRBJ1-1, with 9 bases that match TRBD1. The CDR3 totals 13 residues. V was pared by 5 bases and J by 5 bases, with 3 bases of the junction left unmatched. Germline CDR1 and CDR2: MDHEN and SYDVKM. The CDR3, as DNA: TGTGCCAGCAGTCGGGACAGGGTAACTGAAGCTTTCTTT. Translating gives CASSRDRVTEAFF.

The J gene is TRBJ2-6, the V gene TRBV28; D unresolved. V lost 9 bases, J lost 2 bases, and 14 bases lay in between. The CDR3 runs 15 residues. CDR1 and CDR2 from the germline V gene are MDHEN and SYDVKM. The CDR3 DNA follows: TGTGCCAGTAGAACTCCCGTCCCTGGGGCCAACGTCCTGACTTTC. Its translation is CASRTPVPGANVLTF.

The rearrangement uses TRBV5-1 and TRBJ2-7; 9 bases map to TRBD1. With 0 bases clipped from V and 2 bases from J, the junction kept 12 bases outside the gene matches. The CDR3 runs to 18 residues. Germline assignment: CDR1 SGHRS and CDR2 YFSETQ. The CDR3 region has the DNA TGCGCCAGCAGCTTGGCCGGTGTCACGGGACAGGGCACCTACGAGCAGTACTTC. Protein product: CASSLAGVTGQGTYEQYF.

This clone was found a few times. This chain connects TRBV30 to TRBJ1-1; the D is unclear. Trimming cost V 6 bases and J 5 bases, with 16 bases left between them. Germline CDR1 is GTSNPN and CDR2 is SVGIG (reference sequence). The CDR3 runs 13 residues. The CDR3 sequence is CACSREEETEAFF. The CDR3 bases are TGTGCCTGTTCGCGGGAGGAGGAGACTGAAGCTTTCTTT.

The CDR3 loop is CASSVATASGRNEQFF. Written as DNA, the CDR3 is TGTGCCAGCAGCGTAGCTACGGCTAGCGGGAGAAATGAGCAGTTCTTC. The V gene is TRBV9, the J gene TRBJ2-1; 10 bases are shared with TRBD2. The trim removed 0 bases at V and 7 bases at J, leaving 7 bases unmatched. The CDR3 is made up of 16 amino acids. The germline gives CDR1 SGDLS, CDR2 YYNGEE.

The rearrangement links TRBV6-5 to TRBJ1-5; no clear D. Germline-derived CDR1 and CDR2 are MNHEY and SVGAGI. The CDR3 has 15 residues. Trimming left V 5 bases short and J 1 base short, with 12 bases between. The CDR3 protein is CASSPTSRSNQPQHF. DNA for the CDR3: TGTGCCAGCAGTCCTACTAGCAGGAGCAATCAGCCCCAGCATTTT.

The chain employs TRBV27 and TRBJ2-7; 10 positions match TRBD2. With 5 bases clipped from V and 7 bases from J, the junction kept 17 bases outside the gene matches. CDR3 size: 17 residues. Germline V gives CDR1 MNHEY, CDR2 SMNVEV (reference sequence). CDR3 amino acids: CASSPLVQAGGPGEQYF. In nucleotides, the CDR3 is TGTGCCAGCAGTCCCCTCGTTCAAGCGGGAGGGCCGGGAGAGCAGTACTTC.

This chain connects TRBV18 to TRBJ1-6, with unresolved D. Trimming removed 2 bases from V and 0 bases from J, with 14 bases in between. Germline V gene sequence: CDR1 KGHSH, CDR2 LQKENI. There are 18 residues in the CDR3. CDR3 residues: CASSPYAQRSSYNSPLHF. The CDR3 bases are TGTGCCAGCTCACCATACGCACAGAGGAGCTCCTATAATTCACCCCTCCACTTT.

The CDR3 DNA reads TGCGCCAGCAGCTTGGCATCCTACAATGAGCAGTTCTTC. This translates into CASSLASYNEQFF. The chain couples TRBV5-1 to TRBJ2-1; no reliable D call. Germline assignment: CDR1 SGHRS and CDR2 YFSETQ. The V and J ends lost 0 bases and 1 base respectively, with 2 bases between them. This CDR3 contains 13 residues.

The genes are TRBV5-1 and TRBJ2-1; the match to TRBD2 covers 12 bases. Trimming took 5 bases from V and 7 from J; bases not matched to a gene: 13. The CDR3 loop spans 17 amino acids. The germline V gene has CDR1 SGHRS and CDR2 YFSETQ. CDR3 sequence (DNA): TGCGCCAGCAGGTATGGTTCGCGAACTAGCGGGAGGAATGAGCAGTTCTTC. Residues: CASRYGSRTSGRNEQFF.

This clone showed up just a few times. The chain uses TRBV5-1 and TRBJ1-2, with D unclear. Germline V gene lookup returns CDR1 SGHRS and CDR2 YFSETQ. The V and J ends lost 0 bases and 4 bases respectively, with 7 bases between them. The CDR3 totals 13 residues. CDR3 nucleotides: TGCGCCAGCAGCTTGGCCATGAGCTATGGCTACACCTTC. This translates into CASSLAMSYGYTF.

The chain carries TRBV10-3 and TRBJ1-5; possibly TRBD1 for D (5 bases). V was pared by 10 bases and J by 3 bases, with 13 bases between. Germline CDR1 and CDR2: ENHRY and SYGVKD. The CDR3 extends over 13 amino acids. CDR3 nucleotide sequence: TGTGCCACCCTGCAGGGCCTCAATCAGCCCCAGCATTTT. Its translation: CATLQGLNQPQHF.

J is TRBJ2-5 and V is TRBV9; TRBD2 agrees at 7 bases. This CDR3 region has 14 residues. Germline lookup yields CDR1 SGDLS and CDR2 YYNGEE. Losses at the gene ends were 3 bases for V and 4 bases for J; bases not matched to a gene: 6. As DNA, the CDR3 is TGTGCCAGCAGCGGGGGACTAATTATAGAGACCCAGTACTTC. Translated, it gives CASSGGLIIETQYF.

The CDR3 sequence: CASSLGGGGNNEQFF. The CDR3, as DNA: TGCGCCAGCAGCTTGGGTGGCGGGGGAAACAATGAGCAGTTCTTC. The gene calls are TRBV5-1 and TRBJ2-1; 7 bases agree with TRBD2. The germline gives CDR1 SGHRS, CDR2 YFSETQ. This CDR3 region has 15 residues. J was trimmed by 5 bases and V by 0 bases; bases with no gene match: 5.

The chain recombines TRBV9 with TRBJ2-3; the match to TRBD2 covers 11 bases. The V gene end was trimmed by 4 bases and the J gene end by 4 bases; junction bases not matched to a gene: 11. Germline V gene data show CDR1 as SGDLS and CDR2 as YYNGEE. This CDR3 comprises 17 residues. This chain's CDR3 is CASSPSGGTGFPDTQYF. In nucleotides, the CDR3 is TGTGCCAGCAGCCCTAGCGGGGGGACGGGATTCCCAGATACGCAGTATTTT.

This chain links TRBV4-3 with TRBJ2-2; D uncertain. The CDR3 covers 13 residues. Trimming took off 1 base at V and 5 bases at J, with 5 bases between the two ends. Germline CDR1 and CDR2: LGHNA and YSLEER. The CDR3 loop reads CASSQARTGELFF. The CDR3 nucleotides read TGCGCCAGCAGCCAAGCACGGACCGGGGAGCTGTTTTTT.